This T cell receptor beta chain was sequenced during a study of T cells in Graves' hyperthyroidism and ophthalmopathy. Orbital computed tomography and thyroid ultrasound, together with serum TRAb and thyroxine and clinical symptoms, were used for diagnoses. Authors of the study amplified TCR beta CDR3 regions from RNA transcripts. First-round RT-PCR targeting the TCR CDR3 was performed with the HTBI primer set. A single record per CDR3 protein comes from TCRdb applying MiXCR to the multiplex PCR reads. Here the sample spans just under 750,000 distinct CDR3 sequences, about a third being singletons. CDR3 length: 16 residues. The V end was cut by 5 bases, the J end by 6 bases, with 20 bases between. Germline-derived CDR1 and CDR2 are MNHEY and SVGAGI.

This chain links TRBV6-5 with TRBJ1-5, with a possible D match to TRBD1 (5 bases). This TCR derives from a woman aged 40 to 55 with Graves' hyperthyroidism. Sequencing used blood. In DNA form, the CDR3 reads TGTGCCAGCAGTCAGAGACAGTTAATATGGGGTCAGCCCCAGCATTTT. It is translated as CASSQRQLIWGQPQHF.